What follows is one T cell receptor (beta chain) and its context. Antigen unknown. The data were produced by immunoSEQ multiplex PCR, yet TCRdb's version contains in-frame clones alone and is incomplete. The sample contains 350,000 to 450,000 clones, 75% to 90% of which appear only once. Stated treatment: 15 to 20 received Ad26.COV2.S at low or high dose, single or two shots; a few received placebo; per-sample allocation not given. Sample collection was performed on day 63 after the first vaccine or placebo injection. The donor's status was that of an adult aged 18-55 years in Boston. Spike of the Wuhan-strain SARS-CoV-2 was expressed by an Ad26 vector, which formed the vaccine. The data stem from a study of Ad26.COV2.S vaccination and SARS-CoV-2 variants. J was trimmed by 10 bases and V by 5 bases; bases with no gene match: 8. This CDR3 has 13 residues. Per germline, CDR1 SGHAT and CDR2 FQNNGV. Study findings and constraints: Vaccinated individuals (as opposed to placebo recipients) had higher spike-specific TCR breadth. Recipients of vaccine and of placebo showed similar breadth of their non-spike TCR repertoires.

This TCR was sampled from a person aged 18-60 years who received the Ad26.COV2.S COVID-19 vaccine or a placebo. The V gene is TRBV11-2, the J gene TRBJ2-3; 8 bases match TRBD2. Material: peripheral blood, obtained in a trial of Ad26.COV2.S vaccine versus placebo. Here the CDR3 DNA reads TGTGCCAGCAGCGGGGATAGCGGGACCGCGCAGTATTTT. Protein product: CASSGDSGTAQYF.